This T cell receptor (beta chain) appears in the sequencing data of a study of control samples from healthy donors and cancer patients. Libraries were prepared by immunoSEQ multiplex PCR; TCRdb keeps only in-frame clonotypes and omits some of them. The sample yields 24,000 or so clones, more than 75% seen once. The CDR3 runs 13 residues. CDR1 is MNHEY, CDR2 SVGAGI, per germline. Trimming took 6 bases from V and 3 from J; bases not matched to a gene: 4. The receptor was isolated from a man aged 50 or older with lung cancer. The sample taken for sequencing was PBMCs. This sequence joins TRBV6-5 and TRBJ1-2, with 7 bases lining up with TRBD1. The CDR3 is CASSKDRDYGYTF. The CDR3 DNA sequence: TGTGCCAGCAGCAAAGACAGGGACTATGGCTACACCTTC.